A single sample gave rise to the 2 T cell receptor beta chains below, sequenced in a study of cytomegalovirus exposure and HLA in healthy donors. This table comes from immunoSEQ multiplex PCR, and its TCRdb copy is limited to in-frame clones, with some not included. The table records 200,000 or so clones, about 90% of them present only once. The sequenced sample consisted of PBMCs. These receptors were collected from a woman younger than 35 in good health and CMV-seronegative.

The chain employs TRBV5-1 and TRBJ2-2; D is unclear. CDR1 is SGHRS, CDR2 YFSETQ, per germline. The CDR3 covers 15 residues. The germline V and J ends were trimmed by 4 bases and 1 base, with 11 bases remaining between them. Here the CDR3 reads CASSPKLWNTGELFF. CDR3 bases: TGCGCCAGCAGCCCGAAACTGTGGAACACCGGGGAGCTGTTTTTT.

The DNA for the CDR3 is TGTGCCAGCAGCGTAGATAGTGGTCGAGCTTTCTTT. Amino acid sequence: CASSVDSGRAFF. V gene TRBV9 combines with J gene TRBJ1-1; no firm D call. CDR1 is SGDLS and CDR2 is YYNGEE in the germline V gene. CDR3 size: 12 residues. V was shortened by 0 bases and J by 10 bases, with 10 bases between the two germline ends.